Each of the 10 T cell receptor beta chains below was sequenced from the same sample in a study of T-cell reconstitution after alpha-beta-depleted transplantation in children. A TCRbeta library incorporating unique molecular identifiers was prepared. TCRdb analysed the PCR reads with MiXCR anew, one entry per CDR3 protein. The sample yields almost 600,000 distinct CDR3 sequences, 25% to 30% seen once. Here the sequenced sample was PBMCs, taken before TCRalphabeta/CD19-depleted stem cell transplant. These receptors came from a boy under two years old with Wiskott-Aldrich syndrome, due to receive a stem cell transplant.

This clonotype showed up just a few times. V usage is TRBV7-6 and J usage is TRBJ1-5; D uncertain. CDR1 is SGHVS and CDR2 is FNYEAQ in the germline V gene. The CDR3 length is 16 residues. V shed 1 base and J shed 6 bases, with 16 bases lying between them. The CDR3, as DNA: TGTGCCAGCAGCTTAGTTCAGCCCGAGCTTGGTCAGCCCCAGCATTTT. It specifies CASSLVQPELGQPQHF.

This chain joins TRBV20-1 and TRBJ2-2; D gene unclear. Germline V CDR1 and CDR2: DFQATT, SNEGSKA (reference sequence). The CDR3 length is 12 residues. V was pared by 3 bases and J by 5 bases, with 7 bases between. CDR3 bases: TGCAGTGCTAGTACGGGTACCGGGGAGCTGTTTTTT. Translation: CSASTGTGELFF.

This clonotype was seen only a few times. The V gene is TRBV25-1, the J gene TRBJ2-1, with 13 nucleotides matching TRBD2. With 4 bases clipped from V and 15 bases from J, the junction kept 6 bases outside the gene matches. CDR3 length: 13 amino acids. Germline CDR1 MGHDK, CDR2 SYGVNS. DNA for the CDR3: TGTGCCAGCAGTGCAGGACTAGCGGGAGAGGGGTTCTTC. It codes for CASSAGLAGEGFF.

This clonotype was recorded once. The chain combines TRBV5-1 with TRBJ2-1; maybe TRBD1 (6 bases). The CDR3 extends over 15 amino acids. CDR1 is SGHRS, CDR2 YFSETQ, per germline. Deletions cut 0 bases from V and 6 bases from J, with 13 bases between. CDR3: CASSLEPGAVNEQFF. The CDR3 DNA is TGCGCCAGCAGCTTGGAGCCAGGGGCGGTCAATGAGCAGTTCTTC.

This clonotype has just a few counts. This chain uses TRBV29-1 with TRBJ2-3; 7 bases are a match to TRBD2. After removal of 5 bases from V and 2 bases from J, the junction contained 10 bases not matched to a gene. Per germline, CDR1 SQVTM and CDR2 ANQGSEA. This CDR3 has 15 residues. The CDR3 loop is CSVFVAGAFTDTQYF. Written as DNA, the CDR3 is TGCAGCGTTTTTGTTGCGGGAGCCTTCACAGATACGCAGTATTTT.

This clonotype was counted many times. This sequence joins TRBV5-1 and TRBJ1-1; 8 bases are a match to TRBD1. The CDR3 has 13 amino acids. CDR1 SGHRS and CDR2 YFSETQ come from the germline V gene. Losses at the gene ends were 2 bases for V and 4 bases for J; bases not matched to a gene: 1. CDR3 nucleotides: TGCGCCAGCAGCTTCGGACAGGGCACTGAAGCTTTCTTT. Its protein is CASSFGQGTEAFF.

In its sample, this clonotype was seen a few times. The chain joins TRBV10-1 to TRBJ1-2; D unclear. This CDR3 region has 14 residues. Germline values: CDR1 WNHNN, CDR2 SYGVQD (reference sequence). The V and J ends lost 5 bases and 0 bases respectively, with 10 bases between them. In nucleotides, the CDR3 is TGCGCCAGCAGTTCGGTTCGTACTAACTATGGCTACACCTTC. The encoded protein is CASSSVRTNYGYTF.

This clonotype was recorded a few times. The chain employs TRBV9 and TRBJ2-1, with D possibly being TRBD2 (5 bases). V lost 2 bases and J 6 bases, leaving 21 bases between the germline ends. The length of the CDR3 is 17 residues. From germline, CDR1 is SGDLS and CDR2 YYNGEE. The CDR3 is CASSVIGSGVAGNEQFF. CDR3 DNA: TGTGCCAGCAGCGTGATCGGCAGCGGTGTGGCTGGCAATGAGCAGTTCTTC.

In its sample, this clonotype was seen a few times. This sequence joins TRBV7-9 and TRBJ2-3, with 11 bases fitting TRBD1. The CDR3 has 15 residues. Trimming cost V 5 bases and J 5 bases; bases outside gene matches: 6. Germline-derived CDR1 and CDR2 are SEHNR and FQNEAQ (reference sequence). DNA of the CDR3: TGTGCCAGCAGCAGGGACAGGGGGTTTAGAGATACGCAGTATTTT. Translated: CASSRDRGFRDTQYF.

The CDR3 DNA is TGCAGCGGAGGGGACAGGGCCACCAATGAGCAGTTCTTC. Translated: CSGGDRATNEQFF. The gene calls are TRBV29-1 and TRBJ2-1, with 9 bases matching TRBD1. Germline values: CDR1 SQVTM, CDR2 ANQGSEA. Losses at the gene ends were 7 bases for V and 6 bases for J; bases not matched to a gene: 7. The CDR3 is made up of 13 amino acids.